This passage covers 25 T cell receptor beta chains from one sample sequenced in a study of cytomegalovirus exposure and HLA in healthy donors. In the PCR, 60 Vbeta and 13 Jbeta primers were used. Sequencing used immunoSEQ multiplex PCR; TCRdb keeps in-frame clones, though not all of them. The sample records 110,000 to 150,000 clones, roughly four fifths being singletons. The specimen was PBMCs. The receptors derive from a male donor in good health and CMV-seronegative.

The V and J genes are TRBV25-1 and TRBJ2-3, with TRBD2 as a possible D gene (6 bases). CDR1 and CDR2 (germline): MGHDK, SYGVNS. The V and J ends lost 2 bases and 4 bases respectively, with 13 bases between them. The CDR3 sequence is 15 residues long. This chain's CDR3 is CASSELGGVADTQYF. The CDR3 DNA reads as TGTGCCAGCAGTGAACTAGGAGGGGTGGCAGATACGCAGTATTTT.

The J gene is TRBJ2-7, the V gene TRBV6-5, with 7 nucleotides matching TRBD1. The V segment lost 4 bases and the J segment 6 bases; nucleotides outside the gene matches: 9. This CDR3 is 14 amino acids long. Germline CDR1 is MNHEY and CDR2 is SVGAGI. DNA of the CDR3: TGTGCCAGCAGTTCCCAAACCTCAGGGGGCGAGCAGTACTTC. It is translated as CASSSQTSGGEQYF.

The rearrangement uses TRBV27 and TRBJ2-1, with D hard to call. The germline gives CDR1 MNHEY, CDR2 SMNVEV (reference sequence). Trimming removed 0 bases at V and 2 bases at J, with 14 bases between. CDR3 length equals 17 residues. This CDR3 reads CASSLSSDSPTYNEQFF. The CDR3 DNA is TGTGCCAGCAGTTTATCATCCGACTCACCCACCTACAATGAGCAGTTCTTC.

The J gene is TRBJ2-2, the V gene TRBV19, with 11 bases lining up with TRBD2. From germline, CDR1 is LNHDA and CDR2 SQIVND (reference sequence). Trimming took 5 bases from V and 4 from J; bases not matched to a gene: 6. The CDR3 runs to 16 residues. The CDR3 reads CASSGLAGGSTGELFF. The CDR3 DNA follows: TGTGCCAGTAGTGGCCTAGCGGGAGGAAGCACCGGGGAGCTGTTTTTT.

V is TRBV10-3 and J is TRBJ2-2; D perhaps matches TRBD2 (5 bases). V dropped 3 bases and J dropped 4 bases, with 9 bases sitting between them. The V gene's germline CDR1 is ENHRY and CDR2 SYGVKD. The CDR3 sequence is 14 residues long. The CDR3 loop reads CAISEGSSTGELFF. The CDR3 DNA reads TGTGCCATCAGTGAAGGGAGTAGCACCGGGGAGCTGTTTTTT.

The chain recombines TRBV19 with TRBJ2-7; D unclear. The CDR3 is made up of 13 amino acids. V gave up 6 bases and J gave up 0 bases, with 9 bases separating them. In germline, CDR1 is LNHDA, CDR2 SQIVND (reference sequence). Here the CDR3 reads CASSPESSYEQYF. CDR3 bases: TGTGCCAGTAGCCCAGAATCCTCCTACGAGCAGTACTTC.

The chain combines TRBV4-2 with TRBJ2-5; 9 bases line up with TRBD2. CDR3 length: 17 residues. Per germline, CDR1 LGHNA and CDR2 YNFKEQ. V lost 1 base to trimming and J lost 5 bases; unmatched junction nucleotides: 11. This CDR3 reads CASSQGAGGSQGETQYF. CDR3 in DNA: TGTGCCAGCAGCCAAGGAGCGGGGGGCAGCCAGGGGGAGACCCAGTACTTC.

This chain connects TRBV27 to TRBJ1-4; no clear D gene. The V gene's germline CDR1 is MNHEY and CDR2 SMNVEV (reference sequence). The CDR3 runs to 15 residues. The V end lost 0 bases, the J end lost 4 bases, and 9 bases lay between the germline ends. The CDR3 coding sequence is TGTGCCAGCAGTTTATCGGGAGCCCGTAATGAAAAACTGTTTTTT. It encodes CASSLSGARNEKLFF.

Comments on this clone: The sample carries other DNA sequences with the same CDR3. The J gene is TRBJ1-1, the V gene TRBV9; D not resolved. V lost 0 bases to trimming and J lost 1 base, with 10 bases between them. Germline CDR1 SGDLS, CDR2 YYNGEE. CDR3 length: 15 amino acids. The CDR3 DNA sequence: TGTGCCAGCAGCGTAGATCGAAGCCCGAACACTGAAGCTTTCTTT. The encoded protein is CASSVDRSPNTEAFF.

This clone was seen only a few times. The rearrangement joins TRBV7-2 to TRBJ1-3, with unresolved D. The germline V and J ends were trimmed by 5 bases and 2 bases, with 16 bases remaining between them. There are 16 residues in the CDR3. Germline V gene sequence: CDR1 SGHTA, CDR2 FQGNSA. The CDR3 loop reads CASSPQEGRTGNTIYF. DNA of the CDR3: TGTGCCAGCAGCCCCCAGGAGGGTCGTACTGGAAACACCATATATTTT.

The CDR3 DNA is TGCGCCAGCAGCCAAGATCCGGGGGGCATCCAGCCCCAGCATTTT. As protein: CASSQDPGGIQPQHF. The chain recombines TRBV4-1 with TRBJ1-5, with D possibly being TRBD1 (6 bases). Germline V gene lookup returns CDR1 MGHRA and CDR2 YSYEKL. The CDR3 spans 15 residues. V shed 0 bases and J shed 7 bases, with 13 bases lying between them.

V usage is TRBV7-6 and J usage is TRBJ2-3, with D possibly matching TRBD1 (5 bases). V was cut by 11 bases and J by 4 bases, with 10 bases left in between. Germline CDR1 SGHVS, CDR2 FNYEAQ. This CDR3 spans 11 amino acids. CDR3 DNA sequence: TGTGCCGTGACACAGGCAGATACGCAGTATTTT. Translation gives CAVTQADTQYF.

The chain links TRBV7-2 to TRBJ2-7, with 7 bases fitting TRBD1. With V trimmed by 5 bases and J by 2 bases, 9 bases remained unmatched. CDR3 length: 15 residues. Per germline, CDR1 SGHTA and CDR2 FQGNSA. Written as DNA, the CDR3 is TGTGCCAGCAGCAATCGAGGGGGCCAGGCCTACGAGCAGTACTTC. Translating it yields CASSNRGGQAYEQYF.

The chain couples TRBV7-9 to TRBJ2-1; D remains ambiguous. CDR3 length: 13 residues. V was pared by 2 bases and J by 4 bases, with 6 bases between. The germline CDR1 and CDR2 sequences are SEHNR and FQNEAQ (reference sequence). Written as DNA, the CDR3 is TGTGCCAGCAGCTTAACTCCATACAATGAGCAGTTCTTC. It specifies CASSLTPYNEQFF.

The chain has TRBV19 and TRBJ2-5, with 7 bases lining up with TRBD1. The V gene's germline CDR1 is LNHDA and CDR2 SQIVND (reference sequence). The CDR3 sequence is 15 residues long. The V gene end was trimmed by 6 bases and the J gene end by 1 base; junction bases not matched to a gene: 8. The CDR3 sequence: CASRRTGSAQETQYF. The CDR3 coding sequence is TGTGCCAGTAGACGGACAGGATCCGCCCAAGAGACCCAGTACTTC. Based on the CDR3 plus reference TRBV19 and TRBJ2-5, the full variable domain is DGGITQSPKYLFRKEGQNVTLSCEQNLNHDAMYWYRQDPGQGLRLIYYSQIVNDFQKGDIAEGYSVSREKKESFPLTVTSAQKNPTAFYLCASRRTGSAQETQYFGPGTRLLVL.

V is TRBV9 and J is TRBJ2-3, with TRBD1 identical over 10 bases. The germline gives CDR1 SGDLS, CDR2 YYNGEE. The CDR3 extends over 15 amino acids. V shed 5 bases, J shed 3 bases, and the junction held 6 bases outside the gene matches. The CDR3 loop reads CASSEDRGITDTQYF. The CDR3 DNA follows: TGTGCCAGCAGTGAGGACAGGGGGATAACAGATACGCAGTATTTT.

This chain uses TRBV5-5 with TRBJ1-3; 7 nucleotides match TRBD1. The J segment lost 0 bases and the V segment lost 4 bases, leaving 7 bases of the junction unmatched. CDR1 and CDR2 (germline): SGHKS, YYEKEE (reference sequence). The CDR3 is 16 residues long. The CDR3 spells CASSTPRTGSGNTIYF. The CDR3 DNA reads TGTGCCAGCAGCACTCCCCGGACAGGCTCTGGAAACACCATATATTTT.

This chain uses TRBV5-5 with TRBJ2-5, with 8 bases aligning to TRBD2. Germline values: CDR1 SGHKS, CDR2 YYEKEE (reference sequence). The CDR3 is 13 residues long. V dropped 5 bases and J dropped 4; count of bases not matched to a gene: 4. CDR3 in DNA: TGTGCCAGCAGAAGCGGGGGAGGAGAGACCCAGTACTTC. Translating gives CASRSGGGETQYF.

The gene calls are TRBV11-3 and TRBJ2-1; D possibly corresponds to TRBD2 (6 bases). The CDR3 spans 13 residues. V lost 3 bases and J lost 4, with 7 bases in between. Germline CDR1 and CDR2: SGHNT and YENEEA. This CDR3 reads CASSFGGYNEQFF. Here the CDR3 DNA reads TGTGCCAGCAGCTTTGGAGGGTACAATGAGCAGTTCTTC. The full variable domain, in which reference TRBV11-3 and TRBJ2-1 provide the parts outside the CDR3, is EAGVVQSPRYKIIEKKQPVAFWCNPISGHNTLYWYLQNLGQGPELLIRYENEEAVDDSQLPKDRFSAERLKGVDSTLKIQPAELGDSAVYLCASSFGGYNEQFFGPGTRLTVL.

The CDR3 nucleotides read TGTGCCAGTCATAACACCGGGGAGCTGTTTTTT. Protein: CASHNTGELFF. This chain connects TRBV11-3 to TRBJ2-2, with D uncertain. This CDR3 region has 11 residues. Germline V gives CDR1 SGHNT, CDR2 YENEEA. Trimming left V 9 bases short and J 2 bases short, with 4 bases between. Looking up the rest from reference TRBV11-3 and TRBJ2-2 gives the full variable domain: EAGVVQSPRYKIIEKKQPVAFWCNPISGHNTLYWYLQNLGQGPELLIRYENEEAVDDSQLPKDRFSAERLKGVDSTLKIQPAELGDSAVYLCASHNTGELFFGEGSRLTVL.

This clone was observed once. The V call is TRBV6-1, the J call TRBJ2-7; 9 bases are shared with TRBD2. Germline V lookup: CDR1 MNHNS, CDR2 SASEGT. The CDR3 contains 15 residues. Trimming removed 8 bases from V and 3 bases from J; junction bases left unmatched: 11. As DNA, the CDR3 is TGTGCCAGCGAACCGCCCCTAGCGGGGATCTACGAGCAGTACTTC. This gives the protein CASEPPLAGIYEQYF.

The V gene is TRBV5-4, the J gene TRBJ1-2; 7 nucleotides agree with TRBD1. Germline-derived CDR1 and CDR2 are SGHNT and YYREEE (reference sequence). Trimming cost V 4 bases and J 6 bases; bases outside gene matches: 9. The CDR3 spans 14 residues. The CDR3 DNA sequence: TGTGCCAGCAGCATGGAAACAGGGGTCCATGGCTACACCTTC. This sequence encodes CASSMETGVHGYTF.

A word on this clone: This specimen includes other DNA sequences encoding the same CDR3. The V call is TRBV11-2, the J call TRBJ2-7; a possible D gene is TRBD2 (6 bases). This CDR3 is built from 13 residues. Germline CDR1 and CDR2: SGHAT and FQNNGV. Trimming stripped 5 bases from V and 2 bases from J, with 10 bases between. DNA for the CDR3: TGTGCCAGCAGCCTCGGGGGAACCTACGAGCAGTACTTC. Protein product: CASSLGGTYEQYF. Combining the CDR3 with reference TRBV11-2 and TRBJ2-7 gives the whole variable domain EAGVAQSPRYKIIEKRQSVAFWCNPISGHATLYWYQQILGQGPKLLIQFQNNGVVDDSQLPKDRFSAERLKGVDSTLKIQPAKLEDSAVYLCASSLGGTYEQYFGPGTRLTVT.

This clone was seen only a few times. The chain combines TRBV6-1 with TRBJ2-7, with 11 nucleotides matching TRBD1. Germline V gene data show CDR1 as MNHNS and CDR2 as SASEGT. CDR3 size: 14 residues. V lost 6 bases and J lost 0; bases outside the gene matches: 1. In DNA, the CDR3 is TGTGCCAGCAGGGGACAGGGGGGCTCCTACGAGCAGTACTTC. This translates into CASRGQGGSYEQYF.

The V gene is TRBV7-9, the J gene TRBJ1-1; 9 nucleotides match TRBD1. Germline CDR1 reads SEHNR; CDR2 reads FQNEAQ (reference sequence). CDR3 length: 17 amino acids. V trimming: 5 bases; J trimming: 1 base; junction bases outside the gene matches: 11. The DNA for the CDR3 is TGTGCCAGCAGCGGACAGGGGATGGGGTCGGAGAACACTGAAGCTTTCTTT. This sequence encodes CASSGQGMGSENTEAFF.